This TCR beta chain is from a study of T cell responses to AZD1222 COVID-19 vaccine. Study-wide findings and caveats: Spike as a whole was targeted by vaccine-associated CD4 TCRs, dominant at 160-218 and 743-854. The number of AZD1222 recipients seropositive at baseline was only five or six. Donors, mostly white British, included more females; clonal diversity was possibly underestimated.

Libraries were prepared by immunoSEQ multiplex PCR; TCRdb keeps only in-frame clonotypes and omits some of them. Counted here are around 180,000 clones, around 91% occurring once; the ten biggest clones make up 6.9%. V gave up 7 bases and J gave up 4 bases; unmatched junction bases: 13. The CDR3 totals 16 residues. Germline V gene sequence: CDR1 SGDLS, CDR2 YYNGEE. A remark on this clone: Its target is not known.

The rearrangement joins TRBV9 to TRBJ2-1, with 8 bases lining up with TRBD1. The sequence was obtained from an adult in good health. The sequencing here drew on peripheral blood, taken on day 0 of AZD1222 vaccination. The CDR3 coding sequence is TGTGCCAGCCGAAGCCTTGGACAGGGCGAGTACAATGAGCAGTTCTTC. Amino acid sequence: CASRSLGQGEYNEQFF.